The next 28 T cell receptor beta chains were all read from a single sample in a study of OX40 agonist ivuxolimab in advanced cancers. Sequencing used immunoSEQ multiplex PCR; TCRdb keeps in-frame clones, though not all of them. The sample consists of around 51,000 clones, approximately 87% of them appearing once. Sequencing used CD4+ or CD8+ T cells sorted from blood, obtained in a trial of the OX40 agonist ivuxolimab. These receptors were obtained from an adult with an advanced solid tumor such as melanoma, head and neck, liver or kidney cancer.

The genes are TRBV27 and TRBJ1-2; tentative D call: TRBD1 (6 bases). Trimming shortened V by 8 bases and J by 8 bases, and 12 bases separated the two germline ends. Per the germline V gene, CDR1 is MNHEY and CDR2 is SMNVEV (reference sequence). The length of the CDR3 is 11 residues. The CDR3 here is CASGQGPGYTF. In DNA, the CDR3 is TGTGCCAGCGGCCAGGGGCCGGGCTACACCTTC.

V and J are TRBV9 and TRBJ2-5, with D possibly being TRBD1 or TRBD2 (6 bases each). This CDR3 comprises 14 residues. CDR1 is SGDLS, CDR2 YYNGEE, per germline. V was trimmed by 3 bases and J by 5 bases, leaving 14 bases between them. CDR3 DNA: TGTGCCAGCAGCGGAGGGGGGAGAAGGGAGACCCAGTACTTC. Amino acids: CASSGGGRRETQYF.

V and J are TRBV4-3 and TRBJ1-2; D uncertain. V lost 0 bases and J lost 4, with 9 bases in between. CDR3 length: 14 residues. The germline V gene encodes CDR1 LGHNA and CDR2 YSLEER. CDR3 bases: TGCGCCAGCAGCCAAGACAGGATGCTCTATGGCTACACCTTC. Amino acids: CASSQDRMLYGYTF.

V usage is TRBV4-3 and J usage is TRBJ2-7, with D maybe TRBD2 (5 bases). This CDR3 region has 16 residues. With 2 bases removed from V and 5 bases from J, the gap between germline ends came to 19 bases. CDR1 is LGHNA, CDR2 YSLEER, per germline. The CDR3 DNA sequence: TGCGCCAGCAGCCAACGGGGAGCGGTAGAGGGCGACGAGCAGTACTTC. Translated, it gives CASSQRGAVEGDEQYF.

V gene TRBV20-1 combines with J gene TRBJ1-1; maybe TRBD1 (5 bases). V gave up 5 bases and J gave up 6 bases, with 10 bases separating them. The CDR3 has 11 residues. Germline-derived CDR1 and CDR2 are DFQATT and SNEGSKA (reference sequence). CDR3 coding DNA: TGCAGTGCTCGACAGCGCCCTGAAGCTTTCTTT. Amino acids: CSARQRPEAFF.

The chain has TRBV29-1 and TRBJ2-7; maybe TRBD2 (5 bases). This CDR3 spans 13 amino acids. Trimming took 2 bases from V and 0 from J, leaving 8 bases between them. Germline V gene data show CDR1 as SQVTM and CDR2 as ANQGSEA. The CDR3: CSVERGSSYEQYF. DNA for the CDR3: TGCAGCGTTGAAAGAGGGAGCTCCTACGAGCAGTACTTC.

The chain joins TRBV18 to TRBJ1-2; the D gene is possibly TRBD1 (6 bases). This CDR3 contains 15 residues. V was pared by 0 bases and J by 2 bases, with 10 bases between. Germline values: CDR1 KGHSH, CDR2 LQKENI. CDR3 loop: CASSPPTGPNYGYTF. Written as DNA, the CDR3 is TGTGCCAGCTCACCACCAACAGGGCCAAACTATGGCTACACCTTC.

The gene calls are TRBV27 and TRBJ2-7, with TRBD2 matching over 8 bases. This CDR3 has 15 residues. The junction had 2 bases not matched to a gene; V was cut back by 0 bases and J by 1 base. Germline V gene lookup returns CDR1 MNHEY and CDR2 SMNVEV (reference sequence). In nucleotides, the CDR3 is TGTGCCAGCAGTTTATCTACGGGAGGGTCCTACGAGCAGTACTTC. The encoded protein is CASSLSTGGSYEQYF.

The rearrangement uses TRBV7-9 and TRBJ2-5, with D possibly TRBD1 on 5 matching bases. This CDR3 is 14 amino acids long. Germline loops: CDR1 SEHNR, CDR2 FQNEAQ (reference sequence). V lost 1 base and J lost 1, with 7 bases in between. CDR3 DNA sequence: TGTGCCAGCAGCTTAGAAGACAGCCAAGAGACCCAGTACTTC. It yields the protein CASSLEDSQETQYF.

The gene calls are TRBV6-5 and TRBJ1-1; D remains ambiguous. The CDR3 is made up of 13 amino acids. V shed 2 bases and J shed 1 base, with 5 bases lying between them. Germline CDR1 MNHEY, CDR2 SVGAGI. Here the CDR3 DNA reads TGTGCCAGCAGTTACAATACGAACACTGAAGCTTTCTTT. Protein sequence: CASSYNTNTEAFF.

This clone has a handful of counts. The chain recombines TRBV11-2 with TRBJ2-6, with D perhaps matching TRBD1 (5 bases). Germline V gene lookup returns CDR1 SGHAT and CDR2 FQNNGV. The germline V and J ends were trimmed by 7 bases and 12 bases, with 22 bases remaining between them. The CDR3 is made up of 15 amino acids. The CDR3 sequence: CASTHDSLFPPVLTF. CDR3 DNA: TGTGCCAGCACCCACGACAGCCTGTTTCCCCCCGTCCTGACTTTC.

J is TRBJ2-3 and V is TRBV10-1; D is unresolved. Per the germline V gene, CDR1 is WNHNN and CDR2 is SYGVQD (reference sequence). The V and J ends lost 6 bases and 0 bases respectively, with 16 bases between them. The CDR3 covers 16 residues. This CDR3 reads CASRALSIPSTDTQYF. CDR3 in DNA: TGCGCCAGCAGGGCATTAAGCATACCTAGCACAGATACGCAGTATTTT.

V gene TRBV10-3 combines with J gene TRBJ2-3; D gene unclear. This CDR3 spans 14 amino acids. CDR1 ENHRY and CDR2 SYGVKD come from the germline V gene. V dropped 7 bases and J dropped 4 bases, with 15 bases sitting between them. The CDR3 sequence is CAITRASGADTQYF. CDR3 in DNA: TGTGCCATCACTAGGGCGTCAGGAGCAGATACGCAGTATTTT.

This clone was detected once. The CDR3 DNA follows: TGTGCCAGCAGCCCCAGGGACAGGGGGGTGTCCTACGCGAATCCATTCCGGAGCACCTTC. Translation: CASSPRDRGVSYANPFRSTF. The chain has TRBV9 and TRBJ1-2; 11 bases are shared with TRBD1. CDR3 length: 20 amino acids. The V and J ends lost 4 bases and 13 bases, in that order; junction bases with no gene match: 30. CDR1 SGDLS and CDR2 YYNGEE come from the germline V gene. Combining the CDR3 with reference TRBV9 and TRBJ1-2 gives the whole variable domain DSGVTQTPKHLITATGQRVTLRCSPRSGDLSVYWYQQSLDQGLQFLIQYYNGEERAKGNILERFSAQQFPDLHSELNLSSLELGDSALYFCASSPRDRGVSYANPFRSTFGSGTRLTVV.

The rearrangement links TRBV11-3 to TRBJ2-5, with D possibly being TRBD1 (6 bases). CDR3 size: 17 residues. V gave up 5 bases and J gave up 3 bases, with 22 bases separating them. The germline V gene encodes CDR1 SGHNT and CDR2 YENEEA. The CDR3: CASSVGLTGNSEETQYF. The CDR3 nucleotides are TGTGCCAGCAGCGTAGGCCTTACAGGGAACTCGGAAGAGACCCAGTACTTC.

Only one count was recorded for this clone. The chain carries TRBV7-6 and TRBJ1-1, with D possibly TRBD1 on 6 matching bases. Germline V gene sequence: CDR1 SGHVS, CDR2 FNYEAQ. This CDR3 spans 13 amino acids. Trimming stripped 2 bases from V and 7 bases from J, with 11 bases between. For the CDR3, the DNA is TGTGCCAGCAGCTTATCGCAGGGGAATGAAGCTTTCTTT. It is translated as CASSLSQGNEAFF.

J is TRBJ2-7 and V is TRBV7-9; a possible D gene is TRBD1 (6 bases). Germline V gene data show CDR1 as SEHNR and CDR2 as FQNEAQ (reference sequence). This CDR3 is built from 16 residues. V lost 4 bases and J lost 3, with 19 bases in between. The chain's CDR3 is CASSSPQAQGIYEQYF. CDR3 bases: TGTGCCAGCAGCTCGCCCCAGGCACAGGGCATCTACGAGCAGTACTTC.

This clone was recorded once. The chain combines TRBV4-1 with TRBJ2-1; D gene ambiguous. The CDR3 runs 13 residues. V was cut by 3 bases and J by 5 bases, with 8 bases left in between. CDR1 MGHRA and CDR2 YSYEKL come from the germline V gene. CDR3 DNA: TGCGCCAGCAGCCACGGTCAGGACAATGAGCAGTTCTTC. This codes for CASSHGQDNEQFF.

The gene calls are TRBV7-9 and TRBJ2-7; no definite D call. This CDR3 spans 13 amino acids. V was clipped by 1 base and J by 0 bases, with 4 bases between them. The germline gives CDR1 SEHNR, CDR2 FQNEAQ (reference sequence). The CDR3 sequence: CASSLDTSYEQYF. The CDR3 bases are TGTGCCAGCAGCTTAGACACCTCCTACGAGCAGTACTTC.

The chain has TRBV5-1 and TRBJ2-3; D not certain. V was clipped by 2 bases and J by 2 bases, with 0 bases between them. Germline V gene data show CDR1 as SGHRS and CDR2 as YFSETQ. The CDR3 contains 11 residues. CDR3 DNA: TGCGCCAGCAGCTTCACAGATACGCAGTATTTT. Encoded protein: CASSFTDTQYF.

V is TRBV28 and J is TRBJ2-7; D uncertain. V was trimmed by 6 bases and J by 2 bases, leaving 8 bases between them. In germline, CDR1 is MDHEN, CDR2 SYDVKM. This CDR3 has 12 residues. Written as DNA, the CDR3 is TGTGCCAGCAGACTTGGGACCTACGAGCAGTACTTC. Translated, it gives CASRLGTYEQYF.

This clone was observed a few times. This sequence joins TRBV16 and TRBJ2-7; D not resolved. This CDR3 is 14 amino acids long. V lost 0 bases and J lost 7, with 13 bases in between. The germline V gene has CDR1 KGHSY and CDR2 FQNENV. The CDR3 sequence is CASSQSYDLGEQYF. For the CDR3, the DNA is TGTGCCAGCAGCCAATCTTACGATCTAGGGGAGCAGTACTTC. Based on the CDR3 plus reference TRBV16 and TRBJ2-7, the full variable domain is GEEVAQTPKHLVRGEGQKAKLYCAPIKGHSYVFWYQQVLKNEFKFLISFQNENVFDETGMPKERFSAKCLPNSPCSLEIQATKLEDSAVYFCASSQSYDLGEQYFGPGTRLTVT.

In this sample, this clone turned up once. The chain combines TRBV6-7 with TRBJ2-1, with 9 bases aligning to TRBD1. Being an ORF, TRBV6-7 has a function that is uncertain. This CDR3 has 11 amino acids. For the CDR3, the DNA is TGTGACAGGGGGCAGGAGTATGAGCAGTTCTTC. Its translation: CDRGQEYEQFF.

This clone is a singleton in its sample. The rearrangement links TRBV27 to TRBJ1-2; 8 bases agree with TRBD1. Trimming removed 3 bases from V and 4 bases from J; junction bases left unmatched: 7. Germline-derived CDR1 and CDR2 are MNHEY and SMNVEV (reference sequence). The CDR3 is 15 residues long. In DNA, the CDR3 is TGTGCCAGCAGTTTTGGTCAGGGGGCCGTCTATGGCTACACCTTC. It is translated as CASSFGQGAVYGYTF.

The chain uses TRBV27 and TRBJ2-1; D is possibly TRBD1 (6 bases). Trimming removed 8 bases from V and 0 bases from J, with 14 bases in between. Per germline, CDR1 MNHEY and CDR2 SMNVEV (reference sequence). This CDR3 region has 15 residues. CDR3 DNA: TGTGCCAGCTTCCCCACAGGGATCTCCTACAATGAGCAGTTCTTC. Protein product: CASFPTGISYNEQFF.

The chain uses TRBV7-9 and TRBJ2-1; tentatively, D is TRBD1 or TRBD2 (7 bases each). The CDR3 is 13 amino acids. Germline CDR1 reads SEHNR; CDR2 reads FQNEAQ (reference sequence). Trimming took 8 bases from V and 7 from J, leaving 15 bases between them. The CDR3 sequence: CASSAGGVNEQFF. DNA of the CDR3: TGTGCCAGCTCGGCAGGGGGGGTAAATGAGCAGTTCTTC.

The chain carries TRBV29-1 and TRBJ2-2; 12 bases agree with TRBD1. The germline V gene has CDR1 SQVTM and CDR2 ANQGSEA. CDR3 length: 14 amino acids. Unmatched junction bases numbered 9, after V lost 7 bases and J lost 9 bases. The CDR3 protein is CSASRDRGRRELFF. In nucleotides, the CDR3 is TGCAGCGCTTCCCGGGACAGGGGGCGCCGGGAGCTGTTTTTT.

The chain is built from TRBV7-6 and TRBJ2-3; D not resolved. With 1 base removed from V and 0 bases from J, the gap between germline ends came to 8 bases. In germline, CDR1 is SGHVS, CDR2 FNYEAQ. The CDR3 length is 15 residues. CDR3 residues: CASSLEATSTDTQYF. As DNA, the CDR3 is TGTGCCAGCAGCTTAGAGGCGACTAGCACAGATACGCAGTATTTT.